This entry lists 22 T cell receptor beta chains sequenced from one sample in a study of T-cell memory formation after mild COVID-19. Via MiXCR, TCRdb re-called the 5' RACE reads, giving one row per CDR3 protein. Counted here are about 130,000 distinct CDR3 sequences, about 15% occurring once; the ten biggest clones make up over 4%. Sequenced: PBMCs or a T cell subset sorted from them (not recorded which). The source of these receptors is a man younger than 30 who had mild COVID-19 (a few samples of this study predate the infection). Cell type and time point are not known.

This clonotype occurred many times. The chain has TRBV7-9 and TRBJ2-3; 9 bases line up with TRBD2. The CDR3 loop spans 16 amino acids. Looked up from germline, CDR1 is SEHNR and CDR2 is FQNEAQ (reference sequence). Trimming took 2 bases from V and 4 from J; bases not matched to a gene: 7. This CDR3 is CASSLISGGPPDTQYF. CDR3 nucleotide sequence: TGTGCCAGCAGCTTAATTAGCGGGGGCCCCCCAGATACGCAGTATTTT.

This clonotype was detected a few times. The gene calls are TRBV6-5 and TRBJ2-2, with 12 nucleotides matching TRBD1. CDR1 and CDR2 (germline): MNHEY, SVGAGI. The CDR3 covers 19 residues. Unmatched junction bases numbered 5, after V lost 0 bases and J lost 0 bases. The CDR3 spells CASSYSRGTGGPNTGELFF. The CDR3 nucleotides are TGTGCCAGCAGTTACTCTAGGGGGACAGGGGGCCCGAACACCGGGGAGCTGTTTTTT.

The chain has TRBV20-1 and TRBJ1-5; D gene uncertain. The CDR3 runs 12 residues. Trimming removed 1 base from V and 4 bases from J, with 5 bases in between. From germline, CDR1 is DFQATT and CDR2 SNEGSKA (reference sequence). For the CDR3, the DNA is TGCAGTGCTAGAGTTCCTAATCAGCCCCAGCATTTT. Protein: CSARVPNQPQHF.

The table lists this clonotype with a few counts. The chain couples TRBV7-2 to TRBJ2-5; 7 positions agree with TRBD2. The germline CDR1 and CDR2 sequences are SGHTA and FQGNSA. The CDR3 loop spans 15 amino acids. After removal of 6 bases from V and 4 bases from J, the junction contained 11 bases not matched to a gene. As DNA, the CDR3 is TGTGCCAGCAGATTAAAAACGGGGGAGGGAGAGACCCAGTACTTC. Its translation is CASRLKTGEGETQYF.

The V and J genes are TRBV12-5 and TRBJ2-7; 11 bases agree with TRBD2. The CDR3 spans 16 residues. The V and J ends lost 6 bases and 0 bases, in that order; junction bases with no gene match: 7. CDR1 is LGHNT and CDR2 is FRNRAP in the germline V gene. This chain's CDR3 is CASGKPSGGSSYEQYF. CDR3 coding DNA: TGTGCTAGTGGCAAACCTAGCGGGGGGAGCTCCTACGAGCAGTACTTC.

The CDR3 sequence: CASSRLAGANEQFF. Here the CDR3 DNA reads TGCGCCAGCAGTAGACTAGCGGGGGCGAATGAGCAGTTCTTC. The chain uses TRBV10-2 and TRBJ2-1; 12 bases map to TRBD2. The CDR3 spans 14 residues. Trimming took 5 bases from V and 7 from J; bases not matched to a gene: 3. Germline assignment: CDR1 WSHSY and CDR2 SAAADI.

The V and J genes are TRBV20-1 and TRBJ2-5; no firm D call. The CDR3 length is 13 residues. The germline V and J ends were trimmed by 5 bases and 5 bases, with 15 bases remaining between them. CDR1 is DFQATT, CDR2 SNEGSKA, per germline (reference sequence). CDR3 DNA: TGCAGTGCTGGGCAGTATGTCGGCGAGACCCAGTACTTC. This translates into CSAGQYVGETQYF.

CDR3 nucleotides: TGTGCCAGCAGCCCCTACGGGGGGGACACTGAAGCTTTCTTT. Protein: CASSPYGGDTEAFF. The V call is TRBV6-5, the J call TRBJ1-1; weak D call: TRBD1 (5 bases). The CDR3 runs to 14 residues. The V end lost 6 bases, the J end lost 3 bases, and 14 bases lay between the germline ends. The germline V gene encodes CDR1 MNHEY and CDR2 SVGAGI.

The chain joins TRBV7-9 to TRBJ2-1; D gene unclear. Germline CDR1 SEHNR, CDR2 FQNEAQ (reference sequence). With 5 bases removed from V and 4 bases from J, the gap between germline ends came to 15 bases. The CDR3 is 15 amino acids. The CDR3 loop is CASSPATTAYNEQFF. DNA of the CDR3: TGTGCCAGCAGCCCCGCTACGACCGCTTACAATGAGCAGTTCTTC.

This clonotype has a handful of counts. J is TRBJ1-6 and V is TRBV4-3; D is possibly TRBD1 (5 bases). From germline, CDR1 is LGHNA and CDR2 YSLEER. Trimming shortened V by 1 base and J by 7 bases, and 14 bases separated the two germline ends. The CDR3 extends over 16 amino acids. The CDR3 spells CASSQGVQGGNSPLHF. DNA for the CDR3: TGCGCCAGCAGCCAAGGAGTTCAGGGCGGGAATTCACCCCTCCACTTT.

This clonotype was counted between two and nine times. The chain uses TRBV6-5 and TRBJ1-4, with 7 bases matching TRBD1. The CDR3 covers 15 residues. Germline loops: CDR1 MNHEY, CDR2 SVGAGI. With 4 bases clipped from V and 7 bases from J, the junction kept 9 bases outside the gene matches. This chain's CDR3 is CASSSRRQGAEKLFF. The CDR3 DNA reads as TGTGCCAGCAGTTCCCGGAGACAGGGAGCTGAAAAACTGTTTTTT.

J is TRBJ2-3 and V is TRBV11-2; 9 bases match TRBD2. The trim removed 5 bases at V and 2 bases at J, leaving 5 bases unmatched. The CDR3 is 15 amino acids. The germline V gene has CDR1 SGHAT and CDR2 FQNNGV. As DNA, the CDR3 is TGTGCCAGCAGCCGCCTAGCGGGGTTCACAGATACGCAGTATTTT. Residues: CASSRLAGFTDTQYF.

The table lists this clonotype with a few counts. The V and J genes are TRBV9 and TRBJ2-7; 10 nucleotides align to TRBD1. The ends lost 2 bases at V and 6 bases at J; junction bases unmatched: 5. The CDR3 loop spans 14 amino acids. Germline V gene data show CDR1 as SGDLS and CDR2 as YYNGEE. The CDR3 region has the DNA TGTGCCAGCAGCGTCGGACAGGGGGGGGCCGAGCAGTACTTC. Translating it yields CASSVGQGGAEQYF.

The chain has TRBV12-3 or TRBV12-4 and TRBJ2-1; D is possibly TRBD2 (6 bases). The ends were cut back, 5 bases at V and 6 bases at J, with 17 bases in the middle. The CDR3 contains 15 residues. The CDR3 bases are TGTGCCAGCAGTCCTAGTTGGGGACTTATCAATGAGCAGTTCTTC. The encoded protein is CASSPSWGLINEQFF.

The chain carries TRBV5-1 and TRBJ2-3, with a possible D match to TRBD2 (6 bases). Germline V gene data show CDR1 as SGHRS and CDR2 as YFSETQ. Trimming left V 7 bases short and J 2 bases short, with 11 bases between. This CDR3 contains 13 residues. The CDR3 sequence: CASSRGDTDTQYF. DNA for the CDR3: TGCGCCAGCTCGCGGGGAGACACAGATACGCAGTATTTT. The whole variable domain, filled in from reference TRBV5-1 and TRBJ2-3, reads KAGVTQTPRYLIKTRGQQVTLSCSPISGHRSVSWYQQTPGQGLQFLFEYFSETQRNKGNFPGRFSGRQFSNSRSEMNVSTLELGDSALYLCASSRGDTDTQYFGPGTRLTVL.

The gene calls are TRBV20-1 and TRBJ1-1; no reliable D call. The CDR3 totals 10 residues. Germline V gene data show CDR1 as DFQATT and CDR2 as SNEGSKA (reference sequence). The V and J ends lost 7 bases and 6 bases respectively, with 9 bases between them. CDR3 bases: TGCAGTGTTCTGACTTCTGAAGCTTTCTTT. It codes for CSVLTSEAFF.

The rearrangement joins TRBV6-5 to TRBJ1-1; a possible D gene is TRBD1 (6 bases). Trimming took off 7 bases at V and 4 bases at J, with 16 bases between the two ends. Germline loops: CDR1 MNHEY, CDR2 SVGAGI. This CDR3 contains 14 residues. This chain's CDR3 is CASITSGAVTEAFF. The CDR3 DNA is TGTGCCAGCATTACCTCGGGGGCGGTCACTGAAGCTTTCTTT.

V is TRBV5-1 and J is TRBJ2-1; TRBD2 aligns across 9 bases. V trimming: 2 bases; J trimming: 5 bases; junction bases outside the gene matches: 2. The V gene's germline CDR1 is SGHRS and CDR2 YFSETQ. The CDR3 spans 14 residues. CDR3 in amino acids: CASSFGGGDNEQFF. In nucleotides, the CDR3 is TGCGCCAGCAGCTTCGGCGGGGGGGACAATGAGCAGTTCTTC.

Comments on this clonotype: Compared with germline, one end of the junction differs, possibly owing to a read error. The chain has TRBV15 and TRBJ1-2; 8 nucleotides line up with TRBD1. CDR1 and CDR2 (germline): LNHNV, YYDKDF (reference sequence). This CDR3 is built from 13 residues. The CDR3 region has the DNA TGTGCCACCAGCAGAGATAGGGGCAGGGGGCCACGCTTC. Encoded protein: CATSRDRGRGPRF.

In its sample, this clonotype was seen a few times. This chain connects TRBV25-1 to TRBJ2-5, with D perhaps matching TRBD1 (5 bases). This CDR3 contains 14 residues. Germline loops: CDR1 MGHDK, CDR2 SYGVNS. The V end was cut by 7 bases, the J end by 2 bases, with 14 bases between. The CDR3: CASTRPGAQETQYF. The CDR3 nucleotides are TGTGCCAGCACCCGGCCTGGGGCACAAGAGACCCAGTACTTC.

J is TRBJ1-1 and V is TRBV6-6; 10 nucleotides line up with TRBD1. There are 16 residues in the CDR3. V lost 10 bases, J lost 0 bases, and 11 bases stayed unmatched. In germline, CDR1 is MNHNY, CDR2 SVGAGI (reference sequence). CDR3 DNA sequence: TGTGCCACGACGAAGACAGGGGGCTTCTTGAACACTGAAGCTTTCTTT. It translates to CATTKTGGFLNTEAFF.

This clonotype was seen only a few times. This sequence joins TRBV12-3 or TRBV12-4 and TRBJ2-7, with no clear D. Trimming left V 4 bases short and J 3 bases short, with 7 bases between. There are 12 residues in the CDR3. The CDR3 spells CASSSHYYEQYF. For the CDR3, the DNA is TGTGCCAGCAGTTCTCATTACTACGAGCAGTACTTC.